The source of this T cell receptor beta chain is a study of T-cell memory formation after mild COVID-19. Study-wide results and limits: Memory from before infection featured some responding clones, which suggests cross-reactive memory joined. Contracting CD4+ clones were located mainly in CM and EM, and CD8+ clones in EMRA.

Via MiXCR, TCRdb re-called the 5' RACE reads, giving one row per CDR3 protein. The data hold some 320,000 distinct CDR3 sequences, with approximately 15% observed a single time. This clonotype came up a few times. Its specificity is not known. The clonotype originates from a young man who had mild COVID-19 (a few samples of this study predate the infection). Cell type and time point are not known. The sequencing sample was made of PBMCs or a T cell subset sorted from them (not recorded which).

Here the CDR3 DNA reads TGTGCCAGCTCACCACCCGGGGAAGAGGGCTACACCTTC. Protein sequence: CASSPPGEEGYTF. J is TRBJ1-2 and V is TRBV18, with unresolved D. The V and J ends lost 0 bases and 8 bases respectively, with 10 bases between them. In germline, CDR1 is KGHSH, CDR2 LQKENI. This CDR3 region has 13 residues.